This TCR beta chain originates from a study of blood T cell repertoires in COVID-19. Study as a whole: T cells, B-cell-depleted T cells, or PBMCs provided the cDNA or gDNA that served as material.

Self-reported history from a screening survey and questionnaire set each donor's cohort. Authors' processing steps: Amplifying reference gene primers gave estimates of nucleated cell counts. The protocol was immunoSEQ multiplex PCR, while the TCRdb copy is restricted to in-frame clones and leaves out a portion. The D gene and trimming were derived from the DNA, and the V and J assignments and clone size from that table. The sample has some 260,000 clones, approximately 90% seen once; the top ten hold about 1.7%. The CDR3 contains 17 residues. J gave up 5 bases and V 4 bases, and 14 bases lay outside the gene matches. CDR1 is SGHNT, CDR2 YYREEE, per germline (reference sequence).

This chain links TRBV5-4 with TRBJ2-5; the match to TRBD1 covers 10 bases. The sample consisted of PBMCs or T cells enriched from blood (not recorded which). This TCR was sampled from a middle-aged man who had recovered from COVID-19. CDR3: CASSTAGTGVEAETQYF. CDR3 sequence (DNA): TGTGCCAGCAGCACAGCTGGGACAGGGGTAGAAGCGGAGACCCAGTACTTC.